A selection of T cell receptor beta chains follows, all from one sample in a study of blood T cell repertoires in COVID-19. Profiling relied on immunoSEQ multiplex PCR, and the TCRdb table lists in-frame clones only, not all of them. The repertoire holds 85,000 to 120,000 clones, with roughly 87% as singletons. Sequencing was carried out using peripheral blood. All receptors derive from a man in his forties or fifties with active COVID-19. CDR3s include the opening cysteine and the closing phenylalanine or tryptophan. A D gene is named only where the DNA matches it firmly. Clone size is not always given. Where it is, it says once, few, many or a class for expanded clones.

D gene: TRBD1
clone size: NA
J gene: TRBJ1-6
V gene: TRBV9
CDR3 protein: CASSITDRNLNSPLHF
CDR3 DNA: TGTGCCAGCAGCATTACGGACAGGAACTTAAATTCACCCCTCCACTTT

D gene: NA
clone size: few
J gene: TRBJ1-1
V gene: TRBV11-2
CDR3 protein: CASSLEPAGLRAFF
CDR3 DNA: TGTGCCAGCAGCTTAGAACCCGCGGGCTTAAGAGCTTTCTTT

D gene: NA
clone size: NA
J gene: TRBJ1-4
V gene: TRBV19
CDR3 protein: CASSPQATRNEKLFF
CDR3 DNA: TGTGCCAGTAGTCCACAGGCCACGCGGAATGAAAAACTGTTTTTT

D gene: TRBD2
clone size: NA
J gene: TRBJ2-1
V gene: TRBV7-9
CDR3 protein: CASSLGLAGRLSSYNEQFF
CDR3 DNA: TGTGCCAGCAGCTTAGGACTAGCGGGCCGCCTGAGCTCCTACAATGAGCAGTTCTTC

D gene: TRBD1
clone size: NA
J gene: TRBJ2-2
V gene: TRBV9
CDR3 protein: CASSGGQGAGTGELFF
CDR3 DNA: TGTGCCAGCAGCGGGGGTCAGGGGGCAGGCACCGGGGAGCTGTTTTTT

D gene: TRBD1
clone size: NA
J gene: TRBJ1-1
V gene: TRBV2
CDR3 protein: CASSEPQGDLMNTEAFF
CDR3 DNA: TGTGCCAGCAGTGAACCACAGGGGGACCTCATGAACACTGAAGCTTTCTTT

D gene: NA
clone size: NA
J gene: TRBJ2-1
V gene: TRBV5-4
CDR3 protein: CASSLAGGAYNEQFF
CDR3 DNA: TGTGCCAGCAGCTTGGCTGGGGGCGCTTACAATGAGCAGTTCTTC

D gene: NA
clone size: once
J gene: TRBJ1-4
V gene: TRBV25-1
CDR3 protein: CASSDPQATNEKLFF
CDR3 DNA: TGTGCCAGCAGTGATCCCCAGGCAACTAATGAAAAACTGTTTTTT

D gene: TRBD1
clone size: NA
J gene: TRBJ2-7
V gene: TRBV7-2
CDR3 protein: CASSSLDRAYEQYF
CDR3 DNA: TGTGCCAGCAGCTCCCTTGACAGGGCCTACGAGCAGTACTTC

D gene: TRBD1
clone size: NA
J gene: TRBJ1-6
V gene: TRBV19
CDR3 protein: CASNSPPGQGGSPLHF
CDR3 DNA: TGTGCCAGTAACTCCCCTCCGGGACAGGGAGGTTCACCCCTCCACTTT

D gene: NA
clone size: NA
J gene: TRBJ2-4
V gene: TRBV7-2
CDR3 protein: CASRSTAKNIQYF
CDR3 DNA: TGTGCCAGCAGAAGCACAGCCAAAAACATTCAGTACTTC

D gene: TRBD1
clone size: NA
J gene: TRBJ2-7
V gene: TRBV12-3/TRBV12-4
CDR3 protein: CASSLGQGYEQYF
CDR3 DNA: TGTGCCAGCAGTCTTGGACAGGGCTACGAGCAGTACTTC

D gene: NA
clone size: NA
J gene: TRBJ1-2
V gene: TRBV12-3/TRBV12-4
CDR3 protein: CASSTGFGYTF
CDR3 DNA: TGTGCCAGCAGTACGGGTTTTGGCTACACCTTC

D gene: TRBD1
clone size: NA
J gene: TRBJ2-5
V gene: TRBV13
CDR3 protein: CASSRRQGQETQYF
CDR3 DNA: TGTGCCAGCAGCCGTCGACAGGGACAAGAGACCCAGTACTTC

D gene: TRBD2
clone size: NA
J gene: TRBJ2-2
V gene: TRBV6-5
CDR3 protein: CASTGGGETGELFF
CDR3 DNA: TGTGCCAGCACTGGCGGGGGTGAAACCGGGGAGCTGTTTTTT

D gene: NA
clone size: NA
J gene: TRBJ2-1
V gene: TRBV9
CDR3 protein: CASSVGAESYNEQFF
CDR3 DNA: TGTGCCAGCAGCGTAGGTGCGGAGTCCTACAATGAGCAGTTCTTC

D gene: TRBD2
clone size: NA
J gene: TRBJ2-1
V gene: TRBV12-3/TRBV12-4
CDR3 protein: CASSPRDYQFF
CDR3 DNA: TGTGCCAGCAGTCCACGGGACTATCAGTTCTTC

D gene: NA
clone size: NA
J gene: TRBJ2-5
V gene: TRBV15
CDR3 protein: CATSRSTQGETQYF
CDR3 DNA: TGTGCCACCAGCAGATCCACTCAGGGGGAGACCCAGTACTTC

D gene: NA
clone size: NA
J gene: TRBJ2-1
V gene: TRBV7-8
CDR3 protein: CASSQDYPSYNEQFF
CDR3 DNA: TGTGCCAGCAGCCAAGACTATCCGTCCTACAATGAGCAGTTCTTC

D gene: NA
clone size: NA
J gene: TRBJ2-7
V gene: TRBV12-3/TRBV12-4
CDR3 protein: CASRLAAGYEQYF
CDR3 DNA: TGTGCCAGCAGACTAGCCGCTGGCTACGAGCAGTACTTC

D gene: NA
clone size: NA
J gene: TRBJ2-2
V gene: TRBV15
CDR3 protein: CATTVRGSPGELFF
CDR3 DNA: TGTGCCACTACCGTGCGGGGTTCCCCCGGGGAGCTGTTTTTT

D gene: TRBD2
clone size: once
J gene: TRBJ2-3
V gene: TRBV30
CDR3 protein: CAWSVRLAGGTDTQYF
CDR3 DNA: TGTGCCTGGAGTGTTAGACTAGCGGGGGGCACAGATACGCAGTATTTT

D gene: NA
clone size: NA
J gene: TRBJ1-2
V gene: TRBV4-1
CDR3 protein: CASSQGLLTGSSYGYTF
CDR3 DNA: TGCGCCAGCAGCCAAGGCCTCCTCACAGGGAGTAGCTATGGCTACACCTTC

D gene: TRBD2
clone size: NA
J gene: TRBJ2-7
V gene: TRBV11-1
CDR3 protein: CASSLGGKYEQYF
CDR3 DNA: TGTGCCAGCAGCTTGGGAGGGAAGTACGAGCAGTACTTC

D gene: NA
clone size: NA
J gene: TRBJ1-2
V gene: TRBV9
CDR3 protein: CASRGLEGGYTF
CDR3 DNA: TGTGCCAGCAGGGGATTGGAGGGCGGCTACACCTTC

D gene: NA
clone size: NA
J gene: TRBJ2-1
V gene: TRBV27
CDR3 protein: CASSSRQGYNEQFF
CDR3 DNA: TGTGCCAGCAGTTCTCGGCAGGGCTACAATGAGCAGTTCTTC

D gene: NA
clone size: once
J gene: TRBJ1-2
V gene: TRBV7-2
CDR3 protein: CASSLETFYGYTF
CDR3 DNA: TGTGCCAGCAGCTTAGAAACATTCTATGGCTACACCTTC

D gene: TRBD2
clone size: NA
J gene: TRBJ2-1
V gene: TRBV9
CDR3 protein: CASSARGVTIYNEQFF
CDR3 DNA: TGTGCCAGCAGCGCCCGGGGGGTTACCATATACAATGAGCAGTTCTTC

D gene: TRBD2
clone size: NA
J gene: TRBJ2-1
V gene: TRBV7-9
CDR3 protein: CASSLGTSGGHEQFF
CDR3 DNA: TGTGCCAGCAGCCTCGGGACTAGCGGGGGACATGAGCAGTTCTTC

D gene: NA
clone size: NA
J gene: TRBJ2-7
V gene: TRBV19
CDR3 protein: CASSETASYEQYF
CDR3 DNA: TGTGCCAGTAGCGAGACAGCCTCCTACGAGCAGTACTTC

D gene: NA
clone size: NA
J gene: TRBJ2-7
V gene: TRBV6-6
CDR3 protein: CASSPSNYEQYF
CDR3 DNA: TGTGCCAGCAGTCCATCCAACTACGAGCAGTACTTC

D gene: NA
clone size: NA
J gene: TRBJ1-4
V gene: TRBV7-2
CDR3 protein: CASSLAAGRELFF
CDR3 DNA: TGTGCCAGCAGCTTAGCTGCAGGGAGGGAACTGTTTTTT

D gene: TRBD1
clone size: once
J gene: TRBJ2-6
V gene: TRBV19
CDR3 protein: CASSSGQGDAGANVLTF
CDR3 DNA: TGTGCCAGTAGTTCCGGACAGGGGGACGCTGGGGCCAACGTCCTGACTTTC

D gene: TRBD2
clone size: NA
J gene: TRBJ2-5
V gene: TRBV7-2
CDR3 protein: CASSFTGTGGETQYF
CDR3 DNA: TGTGCCAGCAGCTTCACCGGGACGGGGGGGGAGACCCAGTACTTC

D gene: TRBD1
clone size: few
J gene: TRBJ2-2
V gene: TRBV7-2
CDR3 protein: CASSQTGGNTGELFF
CDR3 DNA: TGTGCCAGCAGCCAGACAGGGGGCAACACCGGGGAGCTGTTTTTT